Shown below are 5 T cell receptor beta chains from a single sample sequenced in a study of blood T cell repertoires in COVID-19. Profiled with immunoSEQ multiplex PCR; TCRdb holds only in-frame clones, not every one. The sample has 300,000 or so clones, 90% seen once; the top ten hold less than 3%. The sequencing input was peripheral blood. The receptors here all came from a woman under 40 with COVID-19, enrolled during active disease.

This clone was counted ten times or more. V is TRBV4-1 and J is TRBJ2-3, with 10 bases matching TRBD2. This CDR3 has 16 residues. CDR1 is MGHRA, CDR2 YSYEKL, per germline. The V and J ends lost 2 bases and 4 bases, in that order; junction bases with no gene match: 6. The CDR3 here is CASSQSSGSVADTQYF. CDR3 sequence (DNA): TGCGCCAGCAGCCAATCTAGCGGGAGTGTCGCAGATACGCAGTATTTT.

This chain links TRBV2 with TRBJ2-5; a possible D gene is TRBD1 (6 bases). The CDR3 extends over 17 amino acids. V lost 1 base and J 5 bases, leaving 20 bases between the germline ends. From germline, CDR1 is SNHLY and CDR2 FYNNEI. The CDR3 protein is CASSEGIHDRWYETQYF. CDR3 coding DNA: TGTGCCAGCAGTGAAGGTATACACGACAGGTGGTATGAGACCCAGTACTTC.

The chain recombines TRBV24-1 with TRBJ2-7; D is ambiguous. CDR3 length: 14 residues. Trimming shortened V by 3 bases and J by 5 bases, and 13 bases separated the two germline ends. Germline CDR1 KGHDR, CDR2 SFDVKD. The CDR3 is CATSDAGYNDEQYF. The CDR3 nucleotides are TGTGCCACCAGTGATGCAGGCTACAACGACGAGCAGTACTTC.

This chain uses TRBV6-5 with TRBJ2-7; TRBD1 matches 8 bases. Germline assignment: CDR1 MNHEY and CDR2 SVGAGI. J lost 1 base, V lost 7 bases, and 6 bases had no gene match. The length of the CDR3 is 14 residues. Written as DNA, the CDR3 is TGTGCCAGCACTCCGGACAGGGTATCCTACGAGCAGTACTTC. It codes for CASTPDRVSYEQYF.

Written as DNA, the CDR3 is TGTGCCACCAGCGGCAGGGACGCAGGGGCCGGGGAGCTGTTTTTT. Its translation: CATSGRDAGAGELFF. This rearrangement joins TRBV15 to TRBJ2-2, with D possibly matching TRBD1 (6 bases). CDR3 length: 15 residues. The germline V gene encodes CDR1 LNHNV and CDR2 YYDKDF (reference sequence). The ends were cut back, 5 bases at V and 6 bases at J, with 16 bases in the middle.